This is a list of T cell receptor beta chains from one sample in a study of blood T cells in healthy people across ages. TCRdb called the 5' RACE reads again in MiXCR, with one record for every CDR3 protein. This sample has approximately 1.5 million distinct CDR3 sequences, with roughly two fifths found just once. Sequenced: blood. The receptors were gathered from a woman under 30 in good health. Both conserved end residues are part of each CDR3. Fields, in order: D gene, J gene, clone size, V gene, CDR3 DNA, CDR3 protein. A D gene is named only where the DNA matches it firmly. Size is stated for part of the rows, as once, few or many counts, or as a class when the clone is expanded.

>NA|TRBJ2-3|NA|TRBV7-2
TGTGCCAGCAGGGACCCCACAGATACGCAGTATTTT
CASRDPTDTQYF
>NA|TRBJ2-7|NA|TRBV20-1
TGCAGTGCTAGAGTTGTCCGGGAGATGGACGAGCAGTACTTC
CSARVVREMDEQYF
>NA|TRBJ1-5|once|TRBV6-2/TRBV6-3
TGTGCCAGCAGGGTGCAGTTTAATCAGCCCCAGCATTTT
CASRVQFNQPQHF
>NA|TRBJ2-1|NA|TRBV25-1
TGTGCCAGCAGTGAATCCCCCACAGGGATGGAGACCCAGTTCTTC
CASSESPTGMETQFF
>NA|TRBJ2-3|NA|TRBV7-2
TGTGCCAGCAGCTTGGCTACTACACGAGATACGCAGTATTTT
CASSLATTRDTQYF
>TRBD2|TRBJ2-1|NA|TRBV10-3
TGTGCCATCAGCTGGACTAGCGGGAGGGCCGGAAATGAGCAGTTCTTC
CAISWTSGRAGNEQFF
>NA|TRBJ2-7|NA|TRBV10-3
TGTGCCATCAGGGAGGACCTTTACGAGCAGTACTTC
CAIREDLYEQYF
>NA|TRBJ1-2|NA|TRBV28
TGTGCCAGCAGTTCACCGACAGAAGCTAACTATGGCTACACCTTC
CASSSPTEANYGYTF
>NA|TRBJ2-1|NA|TRBV29-1
TGCAGCGTACTGGGGCGATCCCACAATGAGCAGTTCTTC
CSVLGRSHNEQFF
>NA|TRBJ2-7|NA|TRBV29-1
TGCAGCGTATTGTTCCCGGGGTCTGGCGAGCAGTACTTC
CSVLFPGSGEQYF
>NA|TRBJ2-1|NA|TRBV4-3
TGCGCCAGCAGCCGACTTGTAGCGGACTACAATGAGCAGTTCTTC
CASSRLVADYNEQFF
>NA|TRBJ2-3|NA|TRBV20-1
TGCAGTGCTCAGCGGGTCGGAAGCACAGATACGCAGTATTTT
CSAQRVGSTDTQYF
>NA|TRBJ2-4|NA|TRBV9
TGTGCCAGCAGCGTAGTCCAGGAGGGGATTCAGTACTTC
CASSVVQEGIQYF
>NA|TRBJ2-1|NA|TRBV20-1
TGTAGGACCAGCTCCTACAATGAGCAGTTCTTC
CRTSSYNEQFF
>NA|TRBJ2-5|NA|TRBV10-3
TGTGCCATCAGTGATGTGGGGGGCACTGAGCAGTACTTC
CAISDVGGTEQYF
>NA|TRBJ2-2|many|TRBV25-1
TGTGCCAGCGGACCACCCGGGGAGCTGTTTTTT
CASGPPGELFF
>NA|TRBJ2-3|few|TRBV6-5
TGTGCCAGCAGTTACGGCGGGGTCACAGATACGCAGTATTTT
CASSYGGVTDTQYF
>NA|TRBJ1-2|NA|TRBV7-9
TGTGCCAGCACTCCTAACCCCAACTATGGCTACACCTTC
CASTPNPNYGYTF
>NA|TRBJ2-7|few|TRBV25-1
TGTGCCAGCCAGGGCTACGAGCAGTACTTC
CASQGYEQYF
>NA|TRBJ2-1|NA|TRBV7-2
TGTGCAGCTGGCCAGCGGCCTCGCAATGAGCAGTTCTTC
CAAGQRPRNEQFF
>NA|TRBJ2-5|few|TRBV4-2
TGTGCCAGCAGCCAAGTCTGGGGCCTTGAGGAGACCCAGTACTTC
CASSQVWGLEETQYF
>NA|TRBJ1-3|few|TRBV4-1
TGCGCCAGCAGCCAAGATTCCGGACGCGGAAACACCATATATTTT
CASSQDSGRGNTIYF
>NA|TRBJ2-3|few|TRBV7-2
TGTGCCAGCAGCTTAGAGGGAATCACAGATACGCAGTATTTT
CASSLEGITDTQYF
>NA|TRBJ2-7|NA|TRBV2
TGTGCCGGCAGTGAGCGGGAGCAGTACTTC
CAGSEREQYF
>TRBD1|TRBJ2-4|NA|TRBV5-5
TGTGCCAGCAGCTTGAGGGACAGGGAAATTATCGCCAAAAACATTCAGTACTTC
CASSLRDREIIAKNIQYF
>NA|TRBJ2-1|once|TRBV7-2
TGTGCCAGCAGCAGTAGCGCAGGACAGCTGTATCATGAGCAGTTCTTC
CASSSSAGQLYHEQFF
>NA|TRBJ1-1|few|TRBV6-2/TRBV6-3
TGTGCCAGCAGGCTCATAGGAGGCACTGAAGCTTTCTTT
CASRLIGGTEAFF
>NA|TRBJ2-2|NA|TRBV20-1
TGCAGTTCCCCAGGGGACACCGGGGAGCTGTTTTTT
CSSPGDTGELFF
>NA|TRBJ2-4|NA|TRBV6-2/TRBV6-3
TGTGCCAACAGTCCTTCGTACCGGGAGACCCTAGCCAAAAACATTCAGTACTTC
CANSPSYRETLAKNIQYF
>NA|TRBJ1-5|few|TRBV21-1
TGTGCCAGCCGCCGTTGCAATCAGCCCCAGCATTTT
CASRRCNQPQHF
>TRBD2|TRBJ2-1|NA|TRBV5-4
TGTGCCACACAGCGGGGTATGGGCAATGAGCAGTTCTTC
CATQRGMGNEQFF
>NA|TRBJ2-3|NA|TRBV6-6
TGTGCCAGCAGTTACTCGATGGGAGGTCCCGATACGCAGTATTTT
CASSYSMGGPDTQYF
>NA|TRBJ2-1|NA|TRBV7-3
TGTGCCAGCAGCAATGGGTATGAGCAGTTCTTC
CASSNGYEQFF
>NA|TRBJ2-7|NA|TRBV12-3/TRBV12-4
TGTGCCAGCAGTTTAACCCCTTACGACGAGCAGTACTTC
CASSLTPYDEQYF
>NA|TRBJ2-7|few|TRBV6-5
TGTGCCAGCAAATTCGACCTGGAGCAAAACGAGCAGTACTTC
CASKFDLEQNEQYF
>NA|TRBJ2-2|NA|TRBV9
TGTGCCAGCAGCGTTATTAGTTCCGGGGAGCTGTTTTTT
CASSVISSGELFF
>NA|TRBJ2-5|few|TRBV2
TGTGCCAGCACCAGGGACACCCAAGAGACCCAGTACTTC
CASTRDTQETQYF
>TRBD1|TRBJ1-5|NA|TRBV4-3
TGCGCCAGCAGCCAAGAGACAGGGGCTACGCCCCAGCATTTT
CASSQETGATPQHF
>NA|TRBJ2-3|NA|TRBV12-3/TRBV12-4
TGTGCCAACAGTGGTTCGGGGGGCGCAGATACGCAGTATTTT
CANSGSGGADTQYF
>NA|TRBJ2-1|many|TRBV12-3/TRBV12-4
TGTGCCAGCAGTTCGTCGGGTCTTGAGCAGTTCTTC
CASSSSGLEQFF
>NA|TRBJ2-7|NA|TRBV9
TGTGCCTGCAGCGTAGCTAGTCGTGAGCAGTACTTC
CACSVASREQYF
>TRBD2|TRBJ2-7|NA|TRBV6-5
TGTGCCAGCAGCCCTCGGGGGACTAGGGCCTACGAGCAGTACTTC
CASSPRGTRAYEQYF
>TRBD1|TRBJ2-2|few|TRBV13
TGTGCCAGCAGCCCAAGGGACAGGGGGTTAACCGGGGAGCTGTTTTTT
CASSPRDRGLTGELFF
>NA|TRBJ1-4|NA|TRBV20-1
TGCAGTGCCCGGGACGGGTTTGAAAAACTGTTTTTT
CSARDGFEKLFF
>NA|TRBJ2-5|many|TRBV3-1
TGTGCCAGCAGCCAGATAAAGACCCAGTACTTC
CASSQIKTQYF
>TRBD1|TRBJ2-7|NA|TRBV7-8
TGTGCCAGCAGCCGAGGGGACAGGTCCTCCTACGAGCAGTACTTC
CASSRGDRSSYEQYF
>NA|TRBJ2-3|many|TRBV7-9
TGTGCCAGCAGCCCTAACAGGGATCCAGATACGCAGTATTTT
CASSPNRDPDTQYF
>NA|TRBJ1-2|NA|TRBV29-1
TGCAGCGTTGCCCCCTGGGAGGGGATCGGCGGCTACACCTTC
CSVAPWEGIGGYTF
>NA|TRBJ2-1|NA|TRBV7-3
TGTGCCAGCAGCCAGGGACGAGCGGACTACAATGAGCAGTTCTTC
CASSQGRADYNEQFF
>NA|TRBJ2-7|few|TRBV21-1
TGTGCCAGCAGCAGCAAGGGGGCCCTCTACGAGCAGTACTTC
CASSSKGALYEQYF
>NA|TRBJ2-2|NA|TRBV10-3
TGTGCCATCAGTGAACAGACCACCGGGGAGCTGTTTTTT
CAISEQTTGELFF
>TRBD2|TRBJ2-1|few|TRBV10-3
TGTGCCATCAGTGGAGCGGGAGAGGATTATGAGCAGTTCTTC
CAISGAGEDYEQFF
>TRBD1|TRBJ1-2|NA|TRBV6-5
TGTGCCAGCAGTTACTCAGGGACAGGGGGCGGGTACTATGGCTACACCTTC
CASSYSGTGGGYYGYTF
>NA|TRBJ2-1|NA|TRBV28
TGTGCCAGCAGTTTGAACGGGATGTACAATGAGCAGTTCTTC
CASSLNGMYNEQFF
>NA|TRBJ1-2|few|TRBV29-1
TGCAGCGTTGACCCGACTCCACTCTATGGCTACACCTTC
CSVDPTPLYGYTF
>NA|TRBJ2-5|few|TRBV7-2
TGTGCCAGCAGCTTCTGGGGTCAGCAAGAGACCCAGTACTTC
CASSFWGQQETQYF